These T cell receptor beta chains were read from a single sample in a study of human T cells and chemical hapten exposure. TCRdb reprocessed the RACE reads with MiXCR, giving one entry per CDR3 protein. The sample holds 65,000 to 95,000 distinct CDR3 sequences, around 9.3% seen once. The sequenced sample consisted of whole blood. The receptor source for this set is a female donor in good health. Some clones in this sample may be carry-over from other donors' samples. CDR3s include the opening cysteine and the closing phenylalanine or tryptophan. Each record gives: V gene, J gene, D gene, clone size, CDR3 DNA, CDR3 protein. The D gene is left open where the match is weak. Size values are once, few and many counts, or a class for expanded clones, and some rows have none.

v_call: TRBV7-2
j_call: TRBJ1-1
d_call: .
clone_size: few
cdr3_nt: TGTGCCAGCAGCTTTCCTGAGTTGAACACTGAAGCTTTCTTT
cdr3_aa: CASSFPELNTEAFF

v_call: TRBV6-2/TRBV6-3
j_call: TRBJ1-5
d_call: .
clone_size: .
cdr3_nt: TGTGCCAGCAGTTACCGGACTCGACAGCCCCAGCATTTT
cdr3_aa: CASSYRTRQPQHF

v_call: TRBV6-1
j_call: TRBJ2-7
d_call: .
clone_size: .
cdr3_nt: TGTGCCAGCAGTGAGGGGTACGAGCAGTACTTC
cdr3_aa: CASSEGYEQYF

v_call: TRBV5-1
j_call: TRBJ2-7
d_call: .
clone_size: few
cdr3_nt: TGCGCCAGCAGCTTGAATCCAGGGATAAGTTCCTACGAGCAGTACTTC
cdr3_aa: CASSLNPGISSYEQYF

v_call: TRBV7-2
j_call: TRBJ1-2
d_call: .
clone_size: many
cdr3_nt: TGTGCCAGCAGCCCCGGACAGAACTATGGCTACACCTTC
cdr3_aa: CASSPGQNYGYTF

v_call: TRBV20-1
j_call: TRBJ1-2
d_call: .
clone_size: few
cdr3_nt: TGCAGTGCTAGAAACGAAGGGGATTGGGGTAACTATGGCTACACCTTC
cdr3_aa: CSARNEGDWGNYGYTF

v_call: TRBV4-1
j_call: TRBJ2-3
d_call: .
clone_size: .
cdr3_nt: TGCGCCAGCAGCCTCGTTGGTAGCTCAGATACGCAGTATTTT
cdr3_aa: CASSLVGSSDTQYF

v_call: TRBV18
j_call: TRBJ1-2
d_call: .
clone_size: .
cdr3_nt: TGTGCCAGCTCGAGTCTTGTGCCCGCGACAGGACTAAACTATGGCTACACCTTC
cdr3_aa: CASSSLVPATGLNYGYTF

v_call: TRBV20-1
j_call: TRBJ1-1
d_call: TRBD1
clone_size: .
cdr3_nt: TGCAGTGCTAGAGAAATAAAAGCCGGGACAGGGGTTCGCAAAGCTTTCTTT
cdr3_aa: CSAREIKAGTGVRKAFF

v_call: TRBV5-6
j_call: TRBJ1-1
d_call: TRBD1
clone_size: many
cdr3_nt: TGTGCCAGCAGCTTGGTCGGCAGGGGGCTCACTGAAGCTTTCTTT
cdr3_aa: CASSLVGRGLTEAFF

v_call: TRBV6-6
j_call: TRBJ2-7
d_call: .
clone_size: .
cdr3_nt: TGTGCCAGCAGTTACCCAGGGCGCGACGAGCAGTACTTC
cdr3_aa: CASSYPGRDEQYF

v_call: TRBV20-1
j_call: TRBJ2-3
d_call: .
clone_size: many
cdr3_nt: TGCAGTGCTACGAGTTTCCCAGATACGCAGTATTTT
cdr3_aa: CSATSFPDTQYF

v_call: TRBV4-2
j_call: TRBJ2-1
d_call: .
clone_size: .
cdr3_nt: TGTGCCAGCAGCCAAGATTTAAGCTCCTACAATGAGCAGTTCTTC
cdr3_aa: CASSQDLSSYNEQFF

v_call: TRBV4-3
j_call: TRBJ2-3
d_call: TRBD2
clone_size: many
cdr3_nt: TGCGCCAGCAGCCAAGAGACCGGGGGGGCCTCAGATACGCAGTATTTT
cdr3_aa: CASSQETGGASDTQYF

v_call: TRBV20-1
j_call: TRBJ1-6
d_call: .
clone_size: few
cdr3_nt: TGCAGTGCTAGAGAGGGACAATCACCCTATAATTCACCCCTCCACTTT
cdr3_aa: CSAREGQSPYNSPLHF

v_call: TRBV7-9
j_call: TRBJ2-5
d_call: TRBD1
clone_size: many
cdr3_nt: TGTGCCAGCAGCGCACGTACAGGGGGTGAAGAGACCCAGTACTTC
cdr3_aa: CASSARTGGEETQYF

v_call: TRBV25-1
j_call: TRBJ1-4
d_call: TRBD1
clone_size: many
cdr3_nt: TGTGCCAGCAAAGAGACAGGGCACACTAATGAAAAACTGTTTTTT
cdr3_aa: CASKETGHTNEKLFF

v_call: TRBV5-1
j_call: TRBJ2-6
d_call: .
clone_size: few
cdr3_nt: TGCGCCAGCAGCTTGGAAGGGGCTGGGGCCAACGTCCTGACTTTC
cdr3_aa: CASSLEGAGANVLTF

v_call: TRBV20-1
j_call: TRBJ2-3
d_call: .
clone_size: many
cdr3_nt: TGCAGTGCTCCAGGCCAGGGCTCCGATACGCAGTATTTT
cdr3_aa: CSAPGQGSDTQYF

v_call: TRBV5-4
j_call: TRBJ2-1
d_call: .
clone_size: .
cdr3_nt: TGTGCCAGCAGCTTGAGGGCAGTGGTCTACAATGAGCAGTTCTTC
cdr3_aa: CASSLRAVVYNEQFF

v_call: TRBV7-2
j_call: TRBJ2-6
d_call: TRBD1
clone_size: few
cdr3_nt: TGTGCCAGCAGCCGGACAGGGCTCACCTCTGGGGCCAACGTCCTGACTTTC
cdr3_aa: CASSRTGLTSGANVLTF

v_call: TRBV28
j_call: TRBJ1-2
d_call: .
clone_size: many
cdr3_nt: TGTGCCAGCAGCGCATTGGGGCGCCCTCCCAACTATGGCTACACCTTC
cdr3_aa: CASSALGRPPNYGYTF

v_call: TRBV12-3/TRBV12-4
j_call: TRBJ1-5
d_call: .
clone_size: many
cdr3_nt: TGTGCCAGCAGTTTCCAGGACACCTATCAGCCCCAGCATTTT
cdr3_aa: CASSFQDTYQPQHF

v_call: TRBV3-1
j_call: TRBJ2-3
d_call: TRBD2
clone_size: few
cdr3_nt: TGTGCCAGCAGCCAAGGCTTCCGGGGGGGCACAGATACGCAGTATTTT
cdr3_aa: CASSQGFRGGTDTQYF

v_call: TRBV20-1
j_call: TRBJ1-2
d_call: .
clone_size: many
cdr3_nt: TGCAGTGCTAGAGATGGTTCCATGAGCTATGGCTACACCTTC
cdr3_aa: CSARDGSMSYGYTF

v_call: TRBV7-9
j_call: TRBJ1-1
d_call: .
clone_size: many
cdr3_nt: TGTGCCAGCGGCTTTAGGGACACAGGGAGTGAAGCTTTCTTT
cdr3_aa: CASGFRDTGSEAFF

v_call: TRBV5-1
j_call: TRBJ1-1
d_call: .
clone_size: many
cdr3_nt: TGCGCCAGCAGCCACAACACTGAAGCTTTCTTT
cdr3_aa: CASSHNTEAFF

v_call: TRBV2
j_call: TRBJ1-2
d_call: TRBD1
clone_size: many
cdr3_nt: TGTGCCAGCAGTGATACAGGGGTCTATGGCTACACCTTC
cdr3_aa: CASSDTGVYGYTF

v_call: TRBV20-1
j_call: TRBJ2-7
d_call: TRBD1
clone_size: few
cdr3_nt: TGCAGTGCTAGAGGTCAGGACAGGGGCGAGCAGTACTTC
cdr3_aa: CSARGQDRGEQYF

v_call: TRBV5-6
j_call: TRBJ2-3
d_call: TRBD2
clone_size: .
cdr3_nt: TGTGCCAGCAGCCCAGGACTAGCGGGGGCATGGGATACGCAGTATTTT
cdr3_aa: CASSPGLAGAWDTQYF

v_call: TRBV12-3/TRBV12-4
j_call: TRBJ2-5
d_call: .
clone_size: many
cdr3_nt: TGTGCCAGCAGTCCTGATGGGGGGACAAAGTACTTC
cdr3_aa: CASSPDGGTKYF

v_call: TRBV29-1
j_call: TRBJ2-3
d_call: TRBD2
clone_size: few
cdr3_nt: TGCAGCGTTGAGAGGCTAGCGGGGGACACAGATACGCAGTATTTT
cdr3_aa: CSVERLAGDTDTQYF

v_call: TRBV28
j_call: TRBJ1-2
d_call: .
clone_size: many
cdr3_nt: TGTGCCAGCAAGCCTCCACGGGGGGAGGGATATGGCTACACCTTC
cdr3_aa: CASKPPRGEGYGYTF

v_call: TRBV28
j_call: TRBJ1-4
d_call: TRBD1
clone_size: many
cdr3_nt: TGTGCCAGCAGTTTAGCCGGGACAGCCATGGCAACTAATGAAAAACTGTTTTTT
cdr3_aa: CASSLAGTAMATNEKLFF

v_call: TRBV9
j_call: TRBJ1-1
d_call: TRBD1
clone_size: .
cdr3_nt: TGTGCCAGCAGCCCTCAGGGGGCCGACACTGAAGCTTTCTTT
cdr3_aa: CASSPQGADTEAFF

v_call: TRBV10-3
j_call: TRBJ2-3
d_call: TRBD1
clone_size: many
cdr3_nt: TGTGCCATCAGTGAGTCGACAGGGGGGACAGATACGCAGTATTTT
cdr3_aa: CAISESTGGTDTQYF

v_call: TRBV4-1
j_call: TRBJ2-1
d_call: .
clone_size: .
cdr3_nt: TGCGCCAGCAGCCGAGACGGAAACTACAATGAGCAGTTCTTC
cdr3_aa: CASSRDGNYNEQFF

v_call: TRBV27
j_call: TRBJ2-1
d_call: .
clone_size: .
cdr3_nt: TGTGCCAGCAGTTTGCGGGGCTCCTACAATGAGCAGTTCTTC
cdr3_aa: CASSLRGSYNEQFF

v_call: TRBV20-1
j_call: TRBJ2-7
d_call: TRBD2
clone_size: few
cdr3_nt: TGCAGTGCTAGAGACCCGTCGGGGGGGTATTTCAACGAGCAGTACTTC
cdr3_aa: CSARDPSGGYFNEQYF

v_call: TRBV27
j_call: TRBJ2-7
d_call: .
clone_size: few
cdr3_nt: TGTGCCAGCAGTTTATCCCCGGCCAGAGACTACGAGCAGTACTTC
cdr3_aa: CASSLSPARDYEQYF

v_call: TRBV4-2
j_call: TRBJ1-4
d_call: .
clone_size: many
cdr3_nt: TGTGCCAGCAGCCAAACGCTAGGAGCAACTAATGAAAAACTGTTTTTT
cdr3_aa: CASSQTLGATNEKLFF

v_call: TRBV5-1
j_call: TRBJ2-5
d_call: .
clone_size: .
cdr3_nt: TGCGCCAGCAGCTTGGATGGCCGGGCAACCCAAGAGACCCAGTACTTC
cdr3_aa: CASSLDGRATQETQYF

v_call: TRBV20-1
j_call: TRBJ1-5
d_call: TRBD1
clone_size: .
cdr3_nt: TGCAGTGCTTTACAGGGGGCGCGGGGCAATCAGCCCCAGCATTTT
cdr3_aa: CSALQGARGNQPQHF

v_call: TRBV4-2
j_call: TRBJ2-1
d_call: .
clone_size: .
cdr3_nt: TGTGCCAGCAGCCAAGGGGCGGGCCTATCTTTCTTC
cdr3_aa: CASSQGAGLSFF

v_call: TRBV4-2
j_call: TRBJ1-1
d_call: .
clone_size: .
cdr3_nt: TGTGCCAGCAGCCAAGACTATGGCAGTATGAACACTGAAGCTTTCTTT
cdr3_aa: CASSQDYGSMNTEAFF

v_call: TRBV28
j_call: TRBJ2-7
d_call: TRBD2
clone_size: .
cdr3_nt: TGTGCCAGCAGAAAGGCGACCTGGACTAGCGGGGGCCGCAAGACCTACGAGCAGTACTTC
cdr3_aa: CASRKATWTSGGRKTYEQYF

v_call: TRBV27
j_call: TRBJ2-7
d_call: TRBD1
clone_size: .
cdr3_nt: TGTGCCAGCAGAGGGGGCTTGTACGAGCAGTACTTC
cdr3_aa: CASRGGLYEQYF

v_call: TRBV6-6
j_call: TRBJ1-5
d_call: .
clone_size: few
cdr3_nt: TGTGCCAGCAGTTTAGATCGGAATCAGCCCCAGCATTTT
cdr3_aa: CASSLDRNQPQHF

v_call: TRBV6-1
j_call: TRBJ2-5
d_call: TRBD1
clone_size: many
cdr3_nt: TGTGCCAGCAGTTCAGGGGGCCGGGAGACCCAGTACTTC
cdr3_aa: CASSSGGRETQYF

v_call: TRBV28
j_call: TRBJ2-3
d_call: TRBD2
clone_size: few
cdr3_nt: TGTGCCAGCAGTTTAGCTGGCGGGGGGAACACAGATACGCAGTATTTT
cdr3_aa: CASSLAGGGNTDTQYF

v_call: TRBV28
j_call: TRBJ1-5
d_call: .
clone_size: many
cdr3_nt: TGTGCCAGCAGGACCGGGACCCAAGGAGGCAATCAGCCCCAGCATTTT
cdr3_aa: CASRTGTQGGNQPQHF

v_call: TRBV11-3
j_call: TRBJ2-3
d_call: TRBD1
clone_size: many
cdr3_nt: TGTGCCAGCAGCCCTGGGACAGGGGCGCACAATACGCAGTATTTT
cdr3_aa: CASSPGTGAHNTQYF

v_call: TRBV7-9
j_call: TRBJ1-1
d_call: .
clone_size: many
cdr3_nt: TGTGCCAGCAGCCCCCTGGTCCAGGGATGGACTGAAGCTTTCTTT
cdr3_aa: CASSPLVQGWTEAFF

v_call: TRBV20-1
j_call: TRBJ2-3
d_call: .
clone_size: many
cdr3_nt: TGCAGTGCTAGCGCAGTCCCAGATACGCAGTATTTT
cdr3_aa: CSASAVPDTQYF

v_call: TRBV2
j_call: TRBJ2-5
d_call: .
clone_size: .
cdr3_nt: TGTGCCAGCATCGGCCCGACTAGGTCGGGACAAGAGACCCAGTACTTC
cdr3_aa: CASIGPTRSGQETQYF

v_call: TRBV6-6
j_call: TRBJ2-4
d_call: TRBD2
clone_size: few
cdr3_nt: TGTGCCAGCAGTTACTCCATAGCGGGGGGGCCGAGCATTCAGTACTTC
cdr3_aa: CASSYSIAGGPSIQYF